The next 32 T cell receptor beta chains were all read from a single sample in a study of graft-versus-host responses after intestinal transplantation. Sequenced by immunoSEQ multiplex PCR; TCRdb stores in-frame clones only, minus some. The table records roughly 92,000 clones, about 90% of them present only once. Their cognate antigens are unknown. The starting material was unstimulated CD4+ T cells sorted from spleen or lymph node cells, obtained before intestinal transplant. Receptors originate from a human donor who received an intestinal transplant.

This sequence joins TRBV9 and TRBJ1-4, with 12 positions matching TRBD1. The trim removed 2 bases at V and 11 bases at J, leaving 13 bases unmatched. Per the germline V gene, CDR1 is SGDLS and CDR2 is YYNGEE. This CDR3 region has 17 residues. CDR3 coding DNA: TGTGCCAGCAGCGTCCGGGACAGGGGGCTACAGGGAGAGAAACTGTTTTTT. It translates to CASSVRDRGLQGEKLFF.

V is TRBV11-2 and J is TRBJ2-7, with 8 nucleotides matching TRBD2. The CDR3 length is 16 residues. Germline lookup yields CDR1 SGHAT and CDR2 FQNNGV. The V and J ends lost 0 bases and 4 bases, in that order; junction bases with no gene match: 8. The CDR3 sequence is CASSLDRGSGVYEQYF. The CDR3, as DNA: TGTGCCAGCAGCTTAGATCGGGGTAGCGGGGTGTACGAGCAGTACTTC.

This clone was recorded once. The identical CDR3 is also encoded by other nucleotide sequences in the sample. This chain joins TRBV18 and TRBJ1-1; no firm D call. From germline, CDR1 is KGHSH and CDR2 LQKENI. V lost 3 bases and J lost 1, with 9 bases in between. This CDR3 region has 14 residues. The CDR3 region is CASSPQGGNTEAFF. Here the CDR3 DNA reads TGTGCCAGCTCACCTCAAGGAGGGAACACTGAAGCTTTCTTT.

The chain joins TRBV2 to TRBJ2-1, with 9 positions matching TRBD1. The J segment lost 2 bases and the V segment lost 6 bases, leaving 5 bases of the junction unmatched. The V gene's germline CDR1 is SNHLY and CDR2 FYNNEI. The CDR3 is 15 amino acids. As DNA, the CDR3 is TGTGCCAGCAGAGGGACAGGGAGAACCTACAATGAGCAGTTCTTC. It translates to CASRGTGRTYNEQFF.

This chain joins TRBV6-9 and TRBJ1-4; 7 nucleotides line up with TRBD1. Looked up from germline, CDR1 is MNHGY and CDR2 is SVAAGI. V shed 3 bases, J shed 1 base, and the junction held 5 bases outside the gene matches. This CDR3 has 16 amino acids. CDR3: CASSYHPGGTNEKLFF. CDR3 DNA sequence: TGTGCCAGCAGTTACCACCCAGGGGGAACTAATGAAAAACTGTTTTTT.

The J gene is TRBJ2-5, the V gene TRBV15; TRBD1 might be the D (6 bases). The J call may not be correct, given that the DNA end is closer to TRBJ2-7. CDR3 length: 15 amino acids. Germline loops: CDR1 LNHNV, CDR2 YYDKDF (reference sequence). The CDR3 loop reads CATSRLPGASYEQYF. The CDR3 DNA is TGTGCCACCAGCAGACTTCCAGGGGCCTCCTACGAGCAGTACTTC.

The chain uses TRBV5-6 and TRBJ2-3; 14 bases map to TRBD2. After removal of 4 bases from V and 5 bases from J, the junction contained 6 bases not matched to a gene. Germline CDR1 reads SGHDT; CDR2 reads YYEEEE. The CDR3 contains 16 residues. The CDR3 sequence is CASSPPGTSGGDTQYF. The CDR3 region has the DNA TGTGCCAGCAGCCCCCCGGGGACTAGCGGGGGAGATACGCAGTATTTT.

This clone was observed once. The CDR3 sequence is CATGHSGNTIYF. CDR3 DNA sequence: TGTGCCACCGGTCACTCTGGAAACACCATATATTTT. The V and J genes are TRBV9 and TRBJ1-3, with D unclear. The CDR3 runs to 12 residues. The V end lost 9 bases, the J end lost 0 bases, and 7 bases lay between the germline ends. Per germline, CDR1 SGDLS and CDR2 YYNGEE.

V usage is TRBV5-1 and J usage is TRBJ2-7; TRBD2 aligns across 7 bases. After removal of 0 bases from V and 7 bases from J, the junction contained 7 bases not matched to a gene. CDR3 length: 14 amino acids. CDR1 SGHRS and CDR2 YFSETQ come from the germline V gene. CDR3 amino acids: CASSLVAREGEQYF. The CDR3 bases are TGCGCCAGCAGCTTGGTGGCCAGGGAGGGGGAGCAGTACTTC.

This rearrangement joins TRBV11-2 to TRBJ2-1; tentatively, D is TRBD2 (6 bases). Trimming took 1 base from V and 4 from J, leaving 11 bases between them. CDR3 length: 15 residues. Germline lookup yields CDR1 SGHAT and CDR2 FQNNGV. CDR3 loop: CASSLVRGWYNEQFF. The CDR3 DNA is TGTGCCAGCAGCTTAGTACGGGGGTGGTACAATGAGCAGTTCTTC.

The V and J genes are TRBV11-2 and TRBJ1-2; D is uncertain. Per germline, CDR1 SGHAT and CDR2 FQNNGV. The V and J ends lost 5 bases and 2 bases respectively, with 15 bases between them. The CDR3 is made up of 15 amino acids. This chain's CDR3 is CASSQSSGLNYGYTF. The CDR3 DNA follows: TGTGCCAGCAGCCAGAGTTCCGGACTAAACTATGGCTACACCTTC.

The chain links TRBV5-1 to TRBJ1-1, with unresolved D. Germline CDR1 and CDR2: SGHRS and YFSETQ. The CDR3 totals 13 residues. Trimming left V 0 bases short and J 1 base short, with 4 bases between. The CDR3 sequence is CASSLVANTEAFF. CDR3 coding DNA: TGCGCCAGCAGCTTGGTGGCGAACACTGAAGCTTTCTTT.

This chain connects TRBV7-9 to TRBJ2-2; 8 nucleotides agree with TRBD1. V shed 4 bases and J 4 bases; nucleotides not matched to a gene: 5. CDR1 and CDR2 (germline): SEHNR, FQNEAQ (reference sequence). This CDR3 region has 15 residues. This CDR3 is CASSSTGGVTGELFF. The CDR3 nucleotides read TGTGCCAGCAGCTCCACAGGGGGTGTCACCGGGGAGCTGTTTTTT.

The chain has TRBV4-1 and TRBJ2-2; TRBD1 agrees at 8 bases. CDR1 is MGHRA and CDR2 is YSYEKL in the germline V gene. V lost 4 bases, J lost 3 bases, and 4 bases stayed unmatched. The CDR3 is 15 residues long. In nucleotides, the CDR3 is TGCGCCAGCAGCCGGGGACAGGAGTACACCGGGGAGCTGTTTTTT. Protein sequence: CASSRGQEYTGELFF.

This clone was recorded once. The chain has TRBV4-2 and TRBJ1-1, with D unclear. V was cut by 2 bases and J by 0 bases, with 10 bases left in between. CDR1 is LGHNA and CDR2 is YNFKEQ in the germline V gene. The CDR3 contains 15 residues. The CDR3 spells CASSQQTRVNTEAFF. The CDR3 bases are TGTGCCAGCAGCCAACAGACGCGGGTGAACACTGAAGCTTTCTTT.

The chain recombines TRBV7-8 with TRBJ2-7; weak D call: TRBD1 (6 bases). The V end lost 5 bases, the J end lost 4 bases, and 9 bases lay between the germline ends. Germline loops: CDR1 SGHVS, CDR2 FQNEAQ. The CDR3 has 12 residues. The CDR3 protein is CASSPDRYEQYF. CDR3 bases: TGTGCCAGCAGCCCCGACAGGTACGAGCAGTACTTC. Drawing the rest from reference TRBV7-8 and TRBJ2-7, the complete variable domain is GAGVSQSPRYKVAKRGQDVALRCDPISGHVSLFWYQQALGQGPEFLTYFQNEAQLDKSGLPSDRFFAERPEGSVSTLKIQRTQQEDSAVYLCASSPDRYEQYFGPGTRLTVT.

The DNA of the CDR3 is TGTGCCAGCAGCTTGGTTCTAGCGGGCTTTGGGGCAGATACGCAGTATTTT. It specifies CASSLVLAGFGADTQYF. The V call is TRBV5-5, the J call TRBJ2-3; 8 bases line up with TRBD2. The CDR3 has 17 amino acids. The J segment lost 4 bases and the V segment lost 0 bases, leaving 10 bases of the junction unmatched. In germline, CDR1 is SGHKS, CDR2 YYEKEE (reference sequence).

The chain has TRBV6-5 and TRBJ2-2, with TRBD1 identical over 7 bases. In germline, CDR1 is MNHEY, CDR2 SVGAGI. The CDR3 loop spans 13 amino acids. The junction had 5 bases not matched to a gene; V was cut back by 7 bases and J by 6 bases. The CDR3 DNA reads as TGTGCCAGCACGCAAGGGGGCTCCGGGGAGCTGTTTTTT. Amino acids: CASTQGGSGELFF.

As to this clone: Relative to the germline gene, one junction end is altered; a read error may explain this. The rearrangement joins TRBV5-1 to TRBJ2-6, with 11 positions matching TRBD1. Germline-derived CDR1 and CDR2 are SGHRS and YFSETQ. CDR3 length equals 19 residues. CDR3 sequence (DNA): TGCGCCAGCAGCTTGTTCGGGACAGGGGGGGCGGCTGGGGCCAACGCCCTGACTTTC. Residues: CASSLFGTGGAAGANALTF.

This chain connects TRBV7-3 to TRBJ2-2; possibly TRBD2 for D (6 bases). Trimming took off 1 base at V and 2 bases at J, with 11 bases between the two ends. This CDR3 spans 16 amino acids. CDR1 SGHTA and CDR2 FQGTGA come from the germline V gene. The CDR3 spells CASSLRGSGNTGELFF. The CDR3, as DNA: TGTGCCAGCAGCTTAAGGGGTAGCGGTAACACCGGGGAGCTGTTTTTT.

This chain joins TRBV10-1 and TRBJ2-2, with D perhaps matching TRBD2 (5 bases). Germline loops: CDR1 WNHNN, CDR2 SYGVQD (reference sequence). CDR3 length: 13 residues. With 7 bases removed from V and 6 bases from J, the gap between germline ends came to 12 bases. CDR3 DNA: TGCGCCAGCAACGCGGGCATCCCCGGGGAGCTGTTTTTT. Amino acid sequence: CASNAGIPGELFF.

The chain uses TRBV5-5 and TRBJ1-2, with 7 bases that match TRBD1. V dropped 2 bases and J dropped 4; count of bases not matched to a gene: 8. CDR1 is SGHKS and CDR2 is YYEKEE in the germline V gene (reference sequence). The CDR3 loop spans 15 amino acids. CDR3 nucleotides: TGTGCCAGCAGCTTAAGGACAGGCCCAACCTATGGCTACACCTTC. Its translation is CASSLRTGPTYGYTF.

This chain joins TRBV6-1 and TRBJ2-7; 14 bases line up with TRBD2. CDR1 and CDR2 from the germline V gene are MNHNS and SASEGT. V lost 6 bases, J lost 6 bases, and 4 bases stayed unmatched. The CDR3 is made up of 14 amino acids. The CDR3 DNA sequence: TGTGCCAGCAGGACTAGCGGGGGGGCGGGCGAGCAGTACTTC. This codes for CASRTSGGAGEQYF.

The CDR3 loop reads CASSGDRGTEAFF. The CDR3 coding sequence is TGTGCCAGCAGTGGGGACAGGGGAACTGAAGCTTTCTTT. This sequence joins TRBV2 and TRBJ1-1; TRBD1 matches at 10 bases. After removal of 4 bases from V and 5 bases from J, the junction contained 1 base not matched to a gene. Germline loops: CDR1 SNHLY, CDR2 FYNNEI. The CDR3 totals 13 residues.

The chain joins TRBV28 to TRBJ1-5, with unresolved D. The CDR3 has 13 amino acids. Per germline, CDR1 MDHEN and CDR2 SYDVKM. Deletions cut 2 bases from V and 7 bases from J, with 9 bases between. For the CDR3, the DNA is TGTGCCAGCAGTTTAGATGGTAGCCAGCCCCAGCATTTT. Amino acids: CASSLDGSQPQHF.

On this clone itself: A junction boundary mismatches the germline segment, possibly from a read error. The V call is TRBV2, the J call TRBJ1-6; a possible D gene is TRBD1 (6 bases). Germline V gives CDR1 SNHLY, CDR2 FYNNEI. CDR3 length equals 12 residues. The DNA of the CDR3 is TGTGCCAGCCGGCAGGGGAATTCACCCCCCCACTTT. Protein: CASRQGNSPPHF.

The rearrangement uses TRBV6-1 and TRBJ2-5; 9 bases match TRBD1. V was pared by 6 bases and J by 5 bases, with 7 bases of the junction left unmatched. CDR1 is MNHNS, CDR2 SASEGT, per germline. This CDR3 region has 14 residues. The CDR3 protein is CASREPGTGETQYF. The DNA of the CDR3 is TGTGCCAGCAGGGAACCCGGGACAGGGGAGACCCAGTACTTC.

This clone occurred a few times. The chain recombines TRBV2 with TRBJ2-7; 11 bases agree with TRBD1. Germline assignment: CDR1 SNHLY and CDR2 FYNNEI. This CDR3 comprises 15 residues. With V trimmed by 6 bases and J by 7 bases, 11 bases remained unmatched. The CDR3 loop reads CASSLTGDRGGEQYF. The CDR3 DNA sequence: TGTGCCAGCAGCCTAACGGGGGACAGGGGGGGAGAGCAGTACTTC.

V and J are TRBV6-5 and TRBJ1-2, with no clear D. CDR1 and CDR2 (germline): MNHEY, SVGAGI. With 0 bases removed from V and 7 bases from J, the gap between germline ends came to 12 bases. This CDR3 contains 14 residues. CDR3: CASSYSRQSPGYTF. The CDR3 coding sequence is TGTGCCAGCAGTTACTCGAGGCAGAGCCCTGGCTACACCTTC.

CDR3 loop: CASRVGVDPAMEQYF. In DNA form, the CDR3 reads TGTGCCAGCCGAGTAGGGGTCGACCCAGCCATGGAGCAGTACTTC. The chain recombines TRBV6-5 with TRBJ2-7; tentatively, D is TRBD1 (5 bases). CDR1 is MNHEY and CDR2 is SVGAGI in the germline V gene. This CDR3 has 15 amino acids. V lost 8 bases and J lost 7, with 24 bases in between.

This clone was seen more than once but under ten times. The J gene is TRBJ2-7, the V gene TRBV6-1; possible D gene TRBD1, 6 bases. The CDR3 covers 13 residues. Germline-derived CDR1 and CDR2 are MNHNS and SASEGT. V was pared by 8 bases and J by 1 base, with 12 bases between. For the CDR3, the DNA is TGTGCCAGCGGGGAAGGACAGTCCTACGAGCAGTACTTC. This sequence encodes CASGEGQSYEQYF.

Only one count was recorded for this clone. V gene TRBV7-2 combines with J gene TRBJ2-2; 7 bases line up with TRBD1. The CDR3 is made up of 16 amino acids. J lost 1 base, V lost 3 bases, and 5 bases had no gene match. Germline lookup yields CDR1 SGHTA and CDR2 FQGNSA. The CDR3 loop is CASSLVRGQNTGELFF. The CDR3 DNA is TGTGCCAGCAGCTTGGTAAGGGGGCAGAACACCGGGGAGCTGTTTTTT.